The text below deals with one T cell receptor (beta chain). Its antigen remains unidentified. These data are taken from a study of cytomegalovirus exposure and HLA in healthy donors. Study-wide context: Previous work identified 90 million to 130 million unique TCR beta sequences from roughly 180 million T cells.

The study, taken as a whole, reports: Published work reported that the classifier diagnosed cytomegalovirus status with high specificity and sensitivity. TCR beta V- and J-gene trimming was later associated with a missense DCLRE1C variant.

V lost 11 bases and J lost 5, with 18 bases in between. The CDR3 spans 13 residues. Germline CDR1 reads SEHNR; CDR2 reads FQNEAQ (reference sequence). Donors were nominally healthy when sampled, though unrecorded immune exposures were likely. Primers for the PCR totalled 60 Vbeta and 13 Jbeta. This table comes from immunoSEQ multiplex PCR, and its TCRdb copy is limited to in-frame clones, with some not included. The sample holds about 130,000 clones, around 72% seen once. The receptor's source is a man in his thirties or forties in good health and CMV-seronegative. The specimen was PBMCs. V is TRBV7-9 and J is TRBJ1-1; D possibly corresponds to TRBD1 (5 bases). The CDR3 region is CAGNRFTDTEAFF. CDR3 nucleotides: TGTGCCGGAAACAGGTTTACGGATACTGAAGCTTTCTTT.